This T cell receptor (beta chain) derives from a study of T cell repertoires in cytomegalovirus infection. CDR3 length equals 16 residues. Trimming shortened V by 3 bases and J by 3 bases, and 18 bases separated the two germline ends. From germline, CDR1 is DFQATT and CDR2 SNEGSKA (reference sequence). This clonotype turned up a few times. The antigen is undetermined. TCRdb fed the reads into MiXCR, producing one record per CDR3 protein. The sample has fewer than 1,000,000 distinct CDR3 sequences, around 30% seen once. Sequencing used cultured CD8+ T cells from PBMCs, obtained from culture after CMV antigen stimulation. V gene TRBV20-1 combines with J gene TRBJ2-1; unclear D gene. The receptor's source is a human donor in good health (CMV status not recorded). Some clones in this sample may be carry-over from other donors' samples. The CDR3 DNA sequence: TGCAGTGCTAGTCTGGAGCCCGATGTTTACTACAATGAGCAGTTCTTC. Its translation is CSASLEPDVYYNEQFF.